The rows below give T cell receptor beta chains drawn from one sample of a study of T cell responses to AZD1222 COVID-19 vaccine. Clones were read by immunoSEQ multiplex PCR, and TCRdb kept only the in-frame ones, dropping some. In the table there are fewer than 85,000 clones, just over 90% of which are singletons. This specimen was peripheral blood, taken on day 0 of MenACWY control vaccination. These receptor sequences come from an adult in good health. Both conserved end residues are part of each CDR3. The D gene is left open where the match is weak. The size entry is marked missing in some rows and otherwise reads once, few, many or a size class.

CDR3nt	CDR3aa	abundance	d_gene	v_gene	j_gene
TGTGCCAGCAGTTACTCCATTGGACAGGGAAGGGATAGCAATCAGCCCCAGCATTTT	CASSYSIGQGRDSNQPQHF	-	TRBD1	TRBV6-2/TRBV6-3	TRBJ1-5
TGTGCCAGCCACCGGGGGTTAAACACTGAAGCTTTCTTT	CASHRGLNTEAFF	-	-	TRBV2	TRBJ1-1
TGCGCCAGCAGCCAGGACAGGGGGCCTCATAACTATGGCTACACCTTC	CASSQDRGPHNYGYTF	-	TRBD1	TRBV5-1	TRBJ1-2
TGTGCCAGCAGTGGGTCCCGCAATCAGCCCCAGCATTTT	CASSGSRNQPQHF	once	-	TRBV28	TRBJ1-5
TGTGCCAGTAGTAACGAAGGGTTGCAGCCCCAGCATTTT	CASSNEGLQPQHF	-	-	TRBV19	TRBJ1-5
TGTGCCAGCAGCCAGACGACATATAATTCACCCCTCCACTTT	CASSQTTYNSPLHF	-	-	TRBV11-2	TRBJ1-6
TGTGCCAGCAGTCGGGCAGGGGAGAACACTGAAGCTTTCTTT	CASSRAGENTEAFF	-	-	TRBV7-9	TRBJ1-1
TGTGCCAGCTCACCCCCCGGCGGAGATGAGCAGTTCTTC	CASSPPGGDEQFF	once	-	TRBV18	TRBJ2-1
TGTGCCAGCAGCTTAGAGGACAGGGCGGGGCAGCCCCAGCATTTT	CASSLEDRAGQPQHF	-	TRBD1	TRBV7-2	TRBJ1-5
TGTGCCAGCAGCCCCGTTGCGGGTAATTCACCCCTCCACTTT	CASSPVAGNSPLHF	-	-	TRBV28	TRBJ1-6
TGTGCCAGCAGCTTGGTCCAGACGGATACTGAAGCTTTCTTT	CASSLVQTDTEAFF	-	-	TRBV7-9	TRBJ1-1
TGTGCCAGCAGTTACGACTATCAGGGAGATACGCAGTATTTT	CASSYDYQGDTQYF	-	-	TRBV6-5	TRBJ2-3
TGTGCCAGCAGCGGCGGGTTTGGACAACATACAGATACGCAGTATTTT	CASSGGFGQHTDTQYF	-	-	TRBV5-5	TRBJ2-3
TGTGCCAGCCAAGGGCGCGGGGCTGGGTCCTACAATGAGCAGTTCTTC	CASQGRGAGSYNEQFF	-	-	TRBV28	TRBJ2-1
TGTGCCACCAGTGACCGTTCAGCACGCGAGCAGTACTTC	CATSDRSAREQYF	few	-	TRBV24-1	TRBJ2-7
TGTGCCAGCAGTCTAAGGACAGCAGAGACCCAGTACTTC	CASSLRTAETQYF	-	-	TRBV6-2/TRBV6-3	TRBJ2-5
TGTGCCAGCAGCTCGACAGGGGGCGCCTACAATGAGCAGTTCTTC	CASSSTGGAYNEQFF	once	TRBD1	TRBV7-8	TRBJ2-1
TGTGCCAGCAGCCGGCAACAGGGGTCTAACAATGAGCAGTTCTTC	CASSRQQGSNNEQFF	-	TRBD1	TRBV7-6	TRBJ2-1
TGCGCCAGCAGCGAAAGACAGTGGGGTTACTCTGGGGCCAACGTCCTGACTTTC	CASSERQWGYSGANVLTF	once	-	TRBV5-1	TRBJ2-6
TGCGCCAGCAGCCAAGATGAGTATAGGACAGGGCGCTTCGCGGACTCTGGAAACACCATATATTTT	CASSQDEYRTGRFADSGNTIYF	-	TRBD1	TRBV4-3	TRBJ1-3
TGTGCCAGCAGCTGGGCCCTGGAAGAGACCCAGTACTTC	CASSWALEETQYF	-	-	TRBV11-2	TRBJ2-5
TGTGCCAGTAGTGGGACCGCCGGATCACCCCTCCACTTT	CASSGTAGSPLHF	once	-	TRBV19	TRBJ1-6
TGTGCCACCAGTGTGACCGGGTCGGACGAGCAGTACTTC	CATSVTGSDEQYF	-	-	TRBV24-1	TRBJ2-7
TGTGCCAGCAGCTTAACGCAGGCCGCGGGAACCGGGGAGCTGTTTTTT	CASSLTQAAGTGELFF	few	-	TRBV7-2	TRBJ2-2
TGTGCCAGTAGTCGGGACAGTGTAAGCAATCAGCCCCAGCATTTT	CASSRDSVSNQPQHF	-	TRBD1	TRBV19	TRBJ1-5
TGTGCCAGCTCCCAGAACAGGGGGAGCTACGAGCAGTACTTC	CASSQNRGSYEQYF	-	TRBD1	TRBV18	TRBJ2-7
TGTGCCAGCTCACCGGCGACAGGGAGCACAGATACGCAGTATTTT	CASSPATGSTDTQYF	-	TRBD1	TRBV18	TRBJ2-3
TGTGCCAGCAGTAGGTACGGAAACAATGAGCAGTTCTTC	CASSRYGNNEQFF	-	-	TRBV7-9	TRBJ2-1
TGTGCCAGCAGCTTAGATCCCGGACAGGGTGTTGAAAAACTGTTTTTT	CASSLDPGQGVEKLFF	-	TRBD1	TRBV7-6	TRBJ1-4
TGTGCCAGCAGTACCCGTAATGAGCAGTTCTTC	CASSTRNEQFF	-	-	TRBV12-3/TRBV12-4	TRBJ2-1
TGCAGTGCGAAGGGACTCCATGGCTACACCTTC	CSAKGLHGYTF	-	-	TRBV20-1	TRBJ1-2
TGTGCCAGTAGTGTGCGGGACAGGGGAAACACTGAAGCTTTCTTT	CASSVRDRGNTEAFF	-	TRBD1	TRBV19	TRBJ1-1
TGTGCCAGCAGAAAGGGGGGACAAGAGACCCAGTACTTC	CASRKGGQETQYF	-	-	TRBV6-5	TRBJ2-5
TGTGCCAGTAGTATAGGGGACGCCGCAGGTTGGACTGAAGCTTTCTTT	CASSIGDAAGWTEAFF	-	-	TRBV19	TRBJ1-1
TGTGCCAGCAAGAGGGATTCAAACACCGGGGAGCTGTTTTTT	CASKRDSNTGELFF	-	-	TRBV2	TRBJ2-2
TGTGCCAGTAGTATACGGCAGGGCGCCATGAACACTGAAGCTTTCTTT	CASSIRQGAMNTEAFF	-	-	TRBV19	TRBJ1-1
TGTGCCAGCAGTTTCCCAGGACAGGGGCCAAACAATGAGCAGTTCTTC	CASSFPGQGPNNEQFF	once	TRBD1	TRBV28	TRBJ2-1
TGTGCCAGCAGTTTATCACCACTGGCTGGCTACACCTTC	CASSLSPLAGYTF	-	-	TRBV27	TRBJ1-2
TGTGCCAGCAGCTTAGGGTCCTCGGGACAGCAGTTCTTC	CASSLGSSGQQFF	-	-	TRBV7-8	TRBJ2-1
TGTGCCAGCAGCGTAGGAGGGGAAGGGTACGAGCAGTACTTC	CASSVGGEGYEQYF	-	-	TRBV9	TRBJ2-7
TGTGCCAGCAGTGACGAGGCTAGCGGGAGGGCCGGGGAGCTGTTTTTT	CASSDEASGRAGELFF	-	TRBD2	TRBV6-4	TRBJ2-2
TGTGCCACCAGCAGAGAAGCTAGCGGAAACTACAATGAGCAGTTCTTC	CATSREASGNYNEQFF	-	TRBD2	TRBV15	TRBJ2-1
TGCGCCAGCAGCTTGGGGGGGCCGATAGAGCTGTTTTTT	CASSLGGPIELFF	-	-	TRBV5-1	TRBJ2-2
TGTGCCAGCAGCCCCCGGACAGGGAAGAATGAAAAACTGTTTTTT	CASSPRTGKNEKLFF	-	TRBD1	TRBV7-2	TRBJ1-4
TGTGCCACGAGACAGGGGGGACGGAACACCATATATTTT	CATRQGGRNTIYF	-	TRBD1	TRBV19	TRBJ1-3
TGTGCCAGCAGCCCTTGGGCGACCTCCTACGAGCAGTACTTC	CASSPWATSYEQYF	-	-	TRBV27	TRBJ2-7
TGTGCCAGCACCCTGACAGGGTCCGTTACAGAGACCCAGTACTTC	CASTLTGSVTETQYF	-	TRBD1	TRBV2	TRBJ2-5
TGCGCCAGCAGTAGGACGTTCGACTACGAGCAGTACTTC	CASSRTFDYEQYF	few	-	TRBV5-1	TRBJ2-7
TGTGCCAGCAGCGTAGTAACAGGGGGCGACCCACGCACTGAAGCTTTCTTT	CASSVVTGGDPRTEAFF	-	TRBD1	TRBV9	TRBJ1-1
TGTGCCAGCAGTTTCCAGGGAGGGAGAGGCGCTGAAGCTTTCTTT	CASSFQGGRGAEAFF	-	-	TRBV27	TRBJ1-1
TGTGCCAGCCTCGACAGCTACTCCTACGAGCAGTACTTC	CASLDSYSYEQYF	-	-	TRBV28	TRBJ2-7
TGTGCCAGCAGCCAAGTCGGGAGATATGAGGATACGCAGTATTTT	CASSQVGRYEDTQYF	once	-	TRBV14	TRBJ2-3
TGTGCCAGCAGTTTGGGAGGAGCGGCCGAGCAGTACTTC	CASSLGGAAEQYF	-	-	TRBV12-3/TRBV12-4	TRBJ2-7
TGTGCCACCAGCAGAGTAGGGACGGGAAAAAACATTCAGTACTTC	CATSRVGTGKNIQYF	-	-	TRBV15	TRBJ2-4
TGTGCCACCAGTGATTTGCGATTCGGAGGCACAGATACGCAGTATTTT	CATSDLRFGGTDTQYF	-	-	TRBV24-1	TRBJ2-3
TGTGCCAGCACCGTAGGGGGGATGCGCGCTGGGGCCAACGTCCTGACTTTC	CASTVGGMRAGANVLTF	-	-	TRBV7-6	TRBJ2-6
TGTGCCAGCATAGATGGGAATGAGCAGTTCTTC	CASIDGNEQFF	-	-	TRBV3-1/TRBV3-2	TRBJ2-1
TGTGCCACCAGTGGTGGACCCCCGAACACCGGGGAGCTGTTTTTT	CATSGGPPNTGELFF	-	-	TRBV24-1	TRBJ2-2